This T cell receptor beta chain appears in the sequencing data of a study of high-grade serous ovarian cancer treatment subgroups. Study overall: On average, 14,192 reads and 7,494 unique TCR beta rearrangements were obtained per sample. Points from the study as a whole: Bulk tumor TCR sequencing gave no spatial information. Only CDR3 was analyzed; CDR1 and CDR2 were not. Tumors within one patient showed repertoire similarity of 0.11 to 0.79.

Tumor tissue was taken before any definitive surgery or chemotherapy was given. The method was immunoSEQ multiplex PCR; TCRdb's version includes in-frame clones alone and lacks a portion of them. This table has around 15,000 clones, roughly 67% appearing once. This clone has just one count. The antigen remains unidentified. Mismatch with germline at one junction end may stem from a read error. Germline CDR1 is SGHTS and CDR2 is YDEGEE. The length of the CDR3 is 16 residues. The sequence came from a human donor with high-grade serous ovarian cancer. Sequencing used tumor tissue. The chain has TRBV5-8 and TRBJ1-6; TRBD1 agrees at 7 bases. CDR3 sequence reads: CASSPSAGTDNSPLHF. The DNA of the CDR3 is TGCGCCAGCAGCCCCTCAGCTGGGACAGATAATTCACCCCTCCACTTT.